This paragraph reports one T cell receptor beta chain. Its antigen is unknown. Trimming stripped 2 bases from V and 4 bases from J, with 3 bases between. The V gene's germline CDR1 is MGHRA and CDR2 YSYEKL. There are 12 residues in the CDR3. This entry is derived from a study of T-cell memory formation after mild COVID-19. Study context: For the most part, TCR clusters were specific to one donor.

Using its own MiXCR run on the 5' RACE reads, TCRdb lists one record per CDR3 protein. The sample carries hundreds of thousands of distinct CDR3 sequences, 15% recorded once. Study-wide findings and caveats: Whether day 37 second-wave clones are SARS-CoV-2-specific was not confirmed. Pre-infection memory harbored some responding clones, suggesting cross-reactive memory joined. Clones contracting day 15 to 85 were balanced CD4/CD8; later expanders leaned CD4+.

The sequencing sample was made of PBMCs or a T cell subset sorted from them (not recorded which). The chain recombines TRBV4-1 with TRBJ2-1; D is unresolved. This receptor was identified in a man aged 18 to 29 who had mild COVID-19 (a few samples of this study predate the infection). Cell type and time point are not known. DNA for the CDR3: TGCGCCAGCAGCCAAAGATACAATGAGCAGTTCTTC. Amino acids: CASSQRYNEQFF.